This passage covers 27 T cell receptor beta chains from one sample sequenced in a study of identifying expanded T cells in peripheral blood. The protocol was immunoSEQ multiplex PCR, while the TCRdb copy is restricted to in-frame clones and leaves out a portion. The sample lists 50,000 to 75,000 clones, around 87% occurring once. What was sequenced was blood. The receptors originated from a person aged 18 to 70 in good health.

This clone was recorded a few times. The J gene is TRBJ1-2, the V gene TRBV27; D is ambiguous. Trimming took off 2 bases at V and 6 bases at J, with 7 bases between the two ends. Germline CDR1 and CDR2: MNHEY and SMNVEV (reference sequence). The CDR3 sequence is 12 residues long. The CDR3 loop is CASSLNGDGYTF. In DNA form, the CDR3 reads TGTGCCAGCAGTTTAAATGGCGATGGCTACACCTTC.

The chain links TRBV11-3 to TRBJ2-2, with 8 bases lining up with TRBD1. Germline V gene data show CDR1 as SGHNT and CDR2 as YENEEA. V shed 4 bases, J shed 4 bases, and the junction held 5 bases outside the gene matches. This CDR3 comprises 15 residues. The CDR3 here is CASSSGTGSTGELFF. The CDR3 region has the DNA TGTGCCAGCAGCTCCGGGACAGGTAGCACCGGGGAGCTGTTTTTT.

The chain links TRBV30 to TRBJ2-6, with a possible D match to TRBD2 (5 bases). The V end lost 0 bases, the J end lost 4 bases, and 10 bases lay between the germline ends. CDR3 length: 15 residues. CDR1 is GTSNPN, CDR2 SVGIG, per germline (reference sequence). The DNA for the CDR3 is TGTGCCTGGAGTGTACTAGGGAGCGGGGCCAACGTCCTGACTTTC. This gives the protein CAWSVLGSGANVLTF.

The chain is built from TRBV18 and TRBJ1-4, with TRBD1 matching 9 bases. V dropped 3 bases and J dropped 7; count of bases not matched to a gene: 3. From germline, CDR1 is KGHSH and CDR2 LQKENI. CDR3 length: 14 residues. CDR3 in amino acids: CASSPGTGREKLFF. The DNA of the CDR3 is TGTGCCAGCTCACCCGGGACAGGGCGTGAAAAACTGTTTTTT.

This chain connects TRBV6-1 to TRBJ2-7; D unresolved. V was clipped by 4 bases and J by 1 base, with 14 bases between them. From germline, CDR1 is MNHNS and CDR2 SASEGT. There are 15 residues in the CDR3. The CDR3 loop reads CASSASLLGSYEQYF. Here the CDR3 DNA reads TGTGCCAGCAGTGCCTCCCTACTGGGGTCCTACGAGCAGTACTTC.

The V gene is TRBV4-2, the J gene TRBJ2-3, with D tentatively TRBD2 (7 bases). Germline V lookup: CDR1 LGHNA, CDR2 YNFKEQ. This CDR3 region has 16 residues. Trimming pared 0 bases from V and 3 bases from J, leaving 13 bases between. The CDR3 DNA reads TGTGCCAGCAGCCAAGATTGGGGGGGGGCAACAGATACGCAGTATTTT. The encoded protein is CASSQDWGGATDTQYF.

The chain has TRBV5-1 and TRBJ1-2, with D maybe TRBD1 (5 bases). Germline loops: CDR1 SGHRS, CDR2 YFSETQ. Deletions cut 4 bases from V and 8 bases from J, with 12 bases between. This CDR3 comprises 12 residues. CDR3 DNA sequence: TGCGCCAGCAGCGAGGGGACTCGGGGCTACACCTTC. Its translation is CASSEGTRGYTF.

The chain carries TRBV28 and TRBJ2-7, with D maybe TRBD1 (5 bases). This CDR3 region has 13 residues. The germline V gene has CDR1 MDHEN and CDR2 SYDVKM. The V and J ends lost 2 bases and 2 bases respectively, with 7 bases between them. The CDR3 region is CASSLRGPYEQYF. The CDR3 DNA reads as TGTGCCAGCAGTTTAAGGGGCCCCTACGAGCAGTACTTC.

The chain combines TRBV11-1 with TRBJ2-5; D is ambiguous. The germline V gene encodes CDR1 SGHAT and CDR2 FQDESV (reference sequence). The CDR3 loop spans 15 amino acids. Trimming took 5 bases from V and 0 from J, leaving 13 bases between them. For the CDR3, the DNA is TGTGCCAGCAGCACAAGGTGGGCTTACCAAGAGACCCAGTACTTC. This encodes CASSTRWAYQETQYF.

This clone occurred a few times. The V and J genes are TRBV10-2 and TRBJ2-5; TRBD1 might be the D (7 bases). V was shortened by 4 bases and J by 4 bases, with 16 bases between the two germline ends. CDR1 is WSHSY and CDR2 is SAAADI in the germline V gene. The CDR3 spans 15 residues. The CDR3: CASSATLQGGETQYF. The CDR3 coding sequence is TGCGCCAGCAGTGCGACCCTTCAGGGGGGAGAGACCCAGTACTTC.

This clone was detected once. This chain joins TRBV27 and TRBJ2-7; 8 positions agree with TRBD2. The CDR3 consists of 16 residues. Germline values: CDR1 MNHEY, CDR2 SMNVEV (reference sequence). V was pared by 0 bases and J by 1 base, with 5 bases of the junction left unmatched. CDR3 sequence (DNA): TGTGCCAGCAGTTTATCGAGACTAGCGCGATCCTACGAGCAGTACTTC. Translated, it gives CASSLSRLARSYEQYF.

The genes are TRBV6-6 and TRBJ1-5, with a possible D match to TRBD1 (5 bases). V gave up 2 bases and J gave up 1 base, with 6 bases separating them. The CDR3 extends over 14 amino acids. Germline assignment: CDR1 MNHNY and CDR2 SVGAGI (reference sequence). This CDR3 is CASSYRDSNQPQHF. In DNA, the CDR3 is TGTGCCAGCAGTTACCGGGACAGCAATCAGCCCCAGCATTTT.

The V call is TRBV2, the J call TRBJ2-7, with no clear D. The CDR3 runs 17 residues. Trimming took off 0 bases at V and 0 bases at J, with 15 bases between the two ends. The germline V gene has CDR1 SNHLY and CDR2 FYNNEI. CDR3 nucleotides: TGTGCCAGCAGTGAAGCGCTTTGGGGTCTTAGCTCCTACGAGCAGTACTTC. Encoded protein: CASSEALWGLSSYEQYF.

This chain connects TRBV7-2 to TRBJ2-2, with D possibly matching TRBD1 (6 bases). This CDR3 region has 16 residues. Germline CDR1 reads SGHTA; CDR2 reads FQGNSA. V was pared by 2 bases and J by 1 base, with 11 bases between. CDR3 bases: TGTGCCAGCAGCTTAAGGGGGACAATGAACACCGGGGAGCTGTTTTTT. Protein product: CASSLRGTMNTGELFF.

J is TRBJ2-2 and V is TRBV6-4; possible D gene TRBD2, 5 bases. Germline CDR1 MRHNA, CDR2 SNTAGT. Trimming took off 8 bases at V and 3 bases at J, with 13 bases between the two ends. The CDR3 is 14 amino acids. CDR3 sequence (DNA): TGTGCCAGCGGCAAGGGAGAGGACACCGGGGAGCTGTTTTTT. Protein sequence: CASGKGEDTGELFF.

The CDR3 sequence: CASSKEGEELFF. CDR3 coding DNA: TGTGCCAGCAGCAAAGAAGGGGAGGAGCTGTTTTTT. The chain couples TRBV21-1 to TRBJ2-2; TRBD1, the table's D call, lacks a check against the DNA. TRBV21-1 is given as a pseudogene. This CDR3 has 12 residues.

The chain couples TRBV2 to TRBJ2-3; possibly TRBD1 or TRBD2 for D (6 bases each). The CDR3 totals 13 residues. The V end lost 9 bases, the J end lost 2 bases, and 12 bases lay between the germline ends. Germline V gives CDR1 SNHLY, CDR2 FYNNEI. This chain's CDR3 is CASSRDNTDTQYF. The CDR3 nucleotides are TGTGCCAGTTCGCGGGACAACACAGATACGCAGTATTTT.

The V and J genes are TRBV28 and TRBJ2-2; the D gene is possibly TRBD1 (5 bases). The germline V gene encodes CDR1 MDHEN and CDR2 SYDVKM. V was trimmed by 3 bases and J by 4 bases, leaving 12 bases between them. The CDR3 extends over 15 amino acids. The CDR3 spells CASSLGREVTGELFF. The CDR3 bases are TGTGCCAGCAGTTTGGGCAGGGAAGTCACCGGGGAGCTGTTTTTT.

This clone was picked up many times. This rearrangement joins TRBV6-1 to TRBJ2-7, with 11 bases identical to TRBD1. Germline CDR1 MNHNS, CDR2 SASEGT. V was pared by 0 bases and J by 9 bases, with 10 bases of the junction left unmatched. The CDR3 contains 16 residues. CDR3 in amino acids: CASSEATGTGGDRQYF. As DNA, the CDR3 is TGTGCCAGCAGTGAAGCTACCGGGACAGGGGGAGATAGGCAGTACTTC.

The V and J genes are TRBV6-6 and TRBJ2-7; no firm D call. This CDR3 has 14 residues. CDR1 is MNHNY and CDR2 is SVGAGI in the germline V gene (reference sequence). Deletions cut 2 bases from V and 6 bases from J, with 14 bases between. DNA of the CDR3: TGTGCCAGCAGTTACCTTGGACCTCCGGGCGAGCAGTACTTC. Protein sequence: CASSYLGPPGEQYF.

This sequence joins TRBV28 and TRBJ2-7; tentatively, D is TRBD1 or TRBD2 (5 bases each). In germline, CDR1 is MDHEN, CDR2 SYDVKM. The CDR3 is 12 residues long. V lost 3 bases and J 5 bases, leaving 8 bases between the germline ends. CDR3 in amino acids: CASSLRGHEQYF. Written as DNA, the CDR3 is TGTGCCAGCAGTTTGAGGGGCCACGAGCAGTACTTC.

The CDR3 DNA is TGTGCCAGCAGGGCTGACAGGCAGAACACTGAAGCTTTCTTT. Its translation is CASRADRQNTEAFF. This chain links TRBV27 with TRBJ1-1; D possibly corresponds to TRBD1 (6 bases). Deletions cut 6 bases from V and 1 base from J, with 12 bases between. The CDR3 is made up of 14 amino acids. The germline V gene has CDR1 MNHEY and CDR2 SMNVEV (reference sequence).

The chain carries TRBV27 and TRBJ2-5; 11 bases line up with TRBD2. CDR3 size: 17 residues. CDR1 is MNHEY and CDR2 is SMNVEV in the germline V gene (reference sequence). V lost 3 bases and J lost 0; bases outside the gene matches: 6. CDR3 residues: CASSFTGTSGNQETQYF. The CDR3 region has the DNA TGTGCCAGCAGTTTTACCGGGACTAGCGGAAACCAAGAGACCCAGTACTTC.

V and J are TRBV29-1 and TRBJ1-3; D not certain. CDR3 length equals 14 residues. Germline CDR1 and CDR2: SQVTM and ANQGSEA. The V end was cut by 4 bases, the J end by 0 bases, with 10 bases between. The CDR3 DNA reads TGCAGCGTTGCGGTAGGGAGCTCTGGAAACACCATATATTTT. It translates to CSVAVGSSGNTIYF.

The CDR3 is CASSEGQGAAGYTF. CDR3 in DNA: TGTGCCAGCAGTGAGGGACAGGGGGCTGCAGGCTACACCTTC. The chain links TRBV2 to TRBJ1-2, with 12 bases fitting TRBD1. The J segment lost 8 bases and the V segment lost 3 bases, leaving 4 bases of the junction unmatched. The V gene's germline CDR1 is SNHLY and CDR2 FYNNEI. The CDR3 contains 14 residues.

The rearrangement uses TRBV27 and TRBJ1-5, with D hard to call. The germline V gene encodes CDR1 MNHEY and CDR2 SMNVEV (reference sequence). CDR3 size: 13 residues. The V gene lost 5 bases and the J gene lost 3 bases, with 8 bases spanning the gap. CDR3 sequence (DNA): TGTGCCAGCAGTCCACAACCCAATCAGCCCCAGCATTTT. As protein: CASSPQPNQPQHF.

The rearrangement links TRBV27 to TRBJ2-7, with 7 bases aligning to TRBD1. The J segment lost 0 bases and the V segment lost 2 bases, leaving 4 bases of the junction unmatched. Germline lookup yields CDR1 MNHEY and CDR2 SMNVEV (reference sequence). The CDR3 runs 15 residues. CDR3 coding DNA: TGTGCCAGCAGTTTAACCGGGACAGACTCCTACGAGCAGTACTTC. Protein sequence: CASSLTGTDSYEQYF.